The 22 T cell receptor beta chains below all came from one sample that was sequenced in a study of identical twins. Each CDR3 protein gets one entry after TCRdb re-called the 5' RACE reads with MiXCR. The data show 200,000 to 300,000 distinct CDR3 sequences, roughly 7.5% seen once. These data were likewise used in another study, on yellow fever vaccine responses in identical twins.

The specimen was CD8+ T cells sorted from blood. The receptors come from a woman aged 18-29 years in good health.

This clonotype appeared a few times. The rearrangement links TRBV20-1 to TRBJ2-5, with no clear D. The CDR3 has 16 residues. The V gene's germline CDR1 is DFQATT and CDR2 SNEGSKA (reference sequence). Trimming shortened V by 3 bases and J by 5 bases, and 22 bases separated the two germline ends. The CDR3 DNA reads as TGCAGTGCTAGTAACCTTCTTAGCACGCTGATGGAGACCCAGTACTTC. Translated, it gives CSASNLLSTLMETQYF.

There are a few counts of this clonotype. This chain joins TRBV12-3 or TRBV12-4 and TRBJ2-3; 12 bases map to TRBD2. With V trimmed by 4 bases and J by 0 bases, 17 bases remained unmatched. The CDR3 has 21 residues. CDR3 protein: CASSSRTSGNVLLTSTDTQYF. Written as DNA, the CDR3 is TGTGCCAGCAGTTCCCGGACTAGCGGGAACGTTCTACTAACTAGCACAGATACGCAGTATTTT.

There are many counts of this clonotype. The V gene is TRBV7-6, the J gene TRBJ2-1, with a weak D call TRBD1 (6 bases). The CDR3 runs to 12 residues. CDR1 is SGHVS, CDR2 FNYEAQ, per germline. Trimming removed 5 bases at V and 10 bases at J, with 12 bases between. The DNA for the CDR3 is TGTGCCAGCAGCCAGGACAGTCTGGAGCAGTTCTTC. It is translated as CASSQDSLEQFF.

This clonotype came up many times. The chain recombines TRBV25-1 with TRBJ1-5; possibly TRBD1 for D (6 bases). The CDR3 extends over 14 amino acids. The V gene's germline CDR1 is MGHDK and CDR2 SYGVNS. V lost 3 bases to trimming and J lost 6 bases, with 12 bases between them. CDR3 sequence reads: CASSDVGGSQPQHF. CDR3 DNA sequence: TGTGCCAGCAGTGACGTGGGGGGCTCTCAGCCCCAGCATTTT.

Many counts were recorded for this clonotype. V gene TRBV2 combines with J gene TRBJ2-7; a weak D match, TRBD2 (5 bases). The CDR3 extends over 12 amino acids. V gave up 4 bases and J gave up 7 bases, with 11 bases separating them. Looked up from germline, CDR1 is SNHLY and CDR2 is FYNNEI. For the CDR3, the DNA is TGTGCCAGCAGTGGGGAGCTTGTGGAGCAGTACTTC. This translates into CASSGELVEQYF.

This clonotype was seen more than once but under ten times. The chain couples TRBV21-1 to TRBJ2-2; no check of the table's D call, TRBD2, against the DNA was made. TRBV21-1 is a pseudogene locus. The CDR3 is made up of 16 amino acids. CDR3 sequence (DNA): TGTGCCAGCAGCAAAGGGTGGCGGGAGAACACCGGGGAGCTGTTTTTT. It specifies CASSKGWRENTGELFF.

This clonotype was counted ten times or more. This chain links TRBV6-5 with TRBJ2-7, with D possibly being TRBD1 or TRBD2 (6 bases each). The CDR3 consists of 13 residues. Germline loops: CDR1 MNHEY, CDR2 SVGAGI. V was clipped by 4 bases and J by 0 bases, with 7 bases between them. Here the CDR3 reads CASSSGASYEQYV. In DNA, the CDR3 is TGTGCCAGCAGTTCGGGGGCCTCCTACGAGCAGTACGTC.

This clonotype has at least ten counts. V and J are TRBV7-7 and TRBJ2-2; 8 bases are a match to TRBD1. Looked up from germline, CDR1 is SSHAT and CDR2 is FNYEAQ (reference sequence). The CDR3 is 16 residues long. J gave up 2 bases and V 5 bases, and 7 bases lay outside the gene matches. The CDR3: CASSPGQGLNTGELFF. For the CDR3, the DNA is TGTGCCAGCAGCCCAGGACAGGGACTTAACACCGGGGAGCTGTTTTTT.

This chain joins TRBV20-1 and TRBJ2-3; TRBD2 agrees at 11 bases. Germline V gene lookup returns CDR1 DFQATT and CDR2 SNEGSKA (reference sequence). The CDR3 has 15 amino acids. V lost 4 bases to trimming and J lost 5 bases; unmatched junction nucleotides: 8. CDR3 sequence reads: CSATGSGRGRDTQYF. The CDR3 bases are TGCAGTGCTACGGGTAGCGGGAGGGGCAGAGATACGCAGTATTTT.

This clonotype occurred many times. This chain connects TRBV5-1 to TRBJ2-1, with D perhaps TRBD2 (7 bases). Trimming stripped 4 bases from V and 3 bases from J, with 17 bases between. The CDR3 extends over 16 amino acids. Germline CDR1 reads SGHRS; CDR2 reads YFSETQ. The CDR3 is CASSQRGGGFYNEQFF. In nucleotides, the CDR3 is TGCGCCAGCAGCCAACGAGGGGGGGGGTTCTACAATGAGCAGTTCTTC.

The gene calls are TRBV7-9 and TRBJ2-1; 9 bases are shared with TRBD1. The ends lost 4 bases at V and 3 bases at J; junction bases unmatched: 7. The germline V gene encodes CDR1 SEHNR and CDR2 FQNEAQ (reference sequence). CDR3 size: 16 residues. DNA of the CDR3: TGTGCCAGCAGCTCGCAACAGGGGGCAATCTACAATGAGCAGTTCTTC. Its protein product is CASSSQQGAIYNEQFF.

This clonotype was counted many times. The chain links TRBV5-5 to TRBJ1-4; the D gene is possibly TRBD1 (5 bases). V was shortened by 1 base and J by 4 bases, with 8 bases between the two germline ends. CDR3 length equals 14 residues. Germline V gene sequence: CDR1 SGHKS, CDR2 YYEKEE (reference sequence). DNA for the CDR3: TGTGCCAGCAGCTTGTGGGACCTTAATGAAAAACTGTTTTTT. It yields the protein CASSLWDLNEKLFF.

This clonotype appeared a few times. The chain is built from TRBV15 and TRBJ2-2; 8 bases map to TRBD2. Unmatched junction bases numbered 13, after V lost 1 base and J lost 6 bases. This CDR3 spans 18 amino acids. Germline-derived CDR1 and CDR2 are LNHNV and YYDKDF (reference sequence). CDR3 region: CATSRGDPGLEISGELFF. The CDR3 nucleotides are TGTGCCACCAGCAGAGGTGACCCGGGACTAGAGATCTCCGGGGAGCTGTTTTTT.

This clonotype was observed many times. The J gene is TRBJ2-1, the V gene TRBV12-3 or TRBV12-4, with 9 bases matching TRBD2. This CDR3 spans 15 amino acids. V shed 7 bases and J 7 bases; nucleotides not matched to a gene: 11. CDR3 in amino acids: CASTSAGGLRNEQFF. In DNA, the CDR3 is TGTGCCAGCACCTCTGCGGGAGGGCTGAGGAATGAGCAGTTCTTC.

The V call is TRBV2, the J call TRBJ2-1; 10 positions agree with TRBD2. Germline-derived CDR1 and CDR2 are SNHLY and FYNNEI. V dropped 1 base and J dropped 6; count of bases not matched to a gene: 9. The CDR3 spans 17 residues. CDR3 in DNA: TGTGCCAGCAGTGAAGATCCCCTAGCGGGGGCAATCAATGAGCAGTTCTTC. Its translation is CASSEDPLAGAINEQFF.

This clonotype was seen repeatedly, ten times or more. This chain joins TRBV7-6 and TRBJ2-7, with 11 bases fitting TRBD1. The trim removed 5 bases at V and 7 bases at J, leaving 4 bases unmatched. CDR3 size: 13 residues. Germline CDR1 and CDR2: SGHVS and FNYEAQ. The CDR3 DNA reads as TGTGCCAGCAGCCCCGGGACAGGGGGAGAGCAGTACGTC. Translation gives CASSPGTGGEQYV.

This clonotype was recorded a few times. The J gene is TRBJ2-7, the V gene TRBV29-1, with D hard to call. CDR1 and CDR2 from the germline V gene are SQVTM and ANQGSEA. CDR3 length: 10 residues. The V end lost 0 bases, the J end lost 3 bases, and 0 bases lay between the germline ends. In DNA form, the CDR3 reads TGCAGCGTTGAAGACTACGAGCAGTACTTC. Translation gives CSVEDYEQYF.

There are many counts of this clonotype. The chain is built from TRBV29-1 and TRBJ2-1; D may be TRBD2 (6 bases). There are 13 residues in the CDR3. Germline CDR1 SQVTM, CDR2 ANQGSEA. Trimming left V 7 bases short and J 1 base short, with 11 bases between. DNA for the CDR3: TGCAGCGGTACTGGAGGGTCCTACAATGAGCAGTTCTTC. Translation: CSGTGGSYNEQFF.

The gene calls are TRBV3-1 and TRBJ2-7, with 8 bases that match TRBD2. J gave up 3 bases and V 1 base, and 8 bases lay outside the gene matches. The CDR3 contains 16 residues. Per the germline V gene, CDR1 is LGHDT and CDR2 is YNNKEL (reference sequence). This chain's CDR3 is CASSQVMSGRNYEQYF. The CDR3 DNA is TGTGCCAGCAGCCAAGTTATGAGCGGGAGAAACTACGAGCAGTACTTC.

This clonotype came up many times. The J gene is TRBJ2-1, the V gene TRBV4-1; possible D gene TRBD1, 7 bases. Germline CDR1 is MGHRA and CDR2 is YSYEKL. V lost 0 bases and J 9 bases, leaving 21 bases between the germline ends. This CDR3 region has 17 residues. In DNA form, the CDR3 reads TGCGCCAGCAGCCAAGACAGGGGCTTGGCAGGGGGAGGTGAGCAGTTCTTC. It specifies CASSQDRGLAGGGEQFF.

In this sample, this clonotype turned up a few times. This chain connects TRBV11-2 to TRBJ2-5; D is perhaps TRBD2 (5 bases). The CDR3 sequence is 17 residues long. In germline, CDR1 is SGHAT, CDR2 FQNNGV. V was cut by 1 base and J by 1 base, with 16 bases left in between. CDR3 sequence reads: CASSLGPITGIQETQYF. CDR3 in DNA: TGTGCCAGCAGCTTAGGCCCTATCACGGGGATCCAAGAGACCCAGTACTTC.

The chain couples TRBV12-3 or TRBV12-4 to TRBJ2-3; TRBD1 matches 11 bases. With 2 bases clipped from V and 4 bases from J, the junction kept 14 bases outside the gene matches. The CDR3 contains 19 residues. CDR3 bases: TGTGCCAGCAGTTTACGCGTTCTTCTGGACAGGGGGCGGTCAGATACGCAGTATTTT. Translation: CASSLRVLLDRGRSDTQYF.